One and the same sample provided the 12 T cell receptor beta chains below, sequenced in a study of T cells in Graves' hyperthyroidism and ophthalmopathy. Amplification targeted TCR beta CDR3 regions from RNA transcripts. First-round RT-PCR targeting the TCR CDR3 was performed with the HTBI primer set. One entry per CDR3 protein results from TCRdb running MiXCR on the multiplex PCR reads. The table has around 290,000 distinct CDR3 sequences, roughly an eighth seen once. The sequenced sample consisted of blood. The origin of the receptors is a woman aged 40 to 50 with Graves' hyperthyroidism.

The table lists this clonotype with many counts. The V call is TRBV7-9, the J call TRBJ1-2, with unresolved D. V dropped 0 bases and J dropped 7 bases, with 15 bases sitting between them. Per the germline V gene, CDR1 is SEHNR and CDR2 is FQNEAQ (reference sequence). The CDR3 consists of 15 residues. CDR3 sequence: CASSLAVGGFGGYTF. The DNA for the CDR3 is TGTGCCAGCAGCTTAGCGGTCGGAGGCTTTGGTGGCTACACCTTC.

This clonotype was recorded at least ten times. The rearrangement links TRBV20-1 to TRBJ2-7, with unresolved D. The germline CDR1 and CDR2 sequences are DFQATT and SNEGSKA (reference sequence). This CDR3 spans 12 amino acids. Trimming removed 3 bases from V and 6 bases from J, with 12 bases in between. The CDR3 nucleotides are TGCAGTGCTAGTCCATCTGGGGTCGAGCAGTACTTC. Encoded protein: CSASPSGVEQYF.

This clonotype was counted ten times or more. The CDR3: CSARQPQGAQETQYF. The CDR3 region has the DNA TGCAGTGCTAGACAGCCCCAGGGAGCACAAGAGACCCAGTACTTC. The gene calls are TRBV20-1 and TRBJ2-5, with D possibly called TRBD1 or TRBD2 (5 bases each). The length of the CDR3 is 15 residues. Germline V gene data show CDR1 as DFQATT and CDR2 as SNEGSKA (reference sequence). The V gene lost 2 bases and the J gene lost 2 bases, with 15 bases spanning the gap.

This clonotype was found a few times. The CDR3 DNA follows: TGTGCCAGCTCACCGGGACTGTCGAAAGAGACCCAGTACTTC. Amino acid sequence: CASSPGLSKETQYF. The chain is built from TRBV18 and TRBJ2-5; D may be TRBD2 (6 bases). This CDR3 has 14 residues. The germline CDR1 and CDR2 sequences are KGHSH and LQKENI. V was shortened by 3 bases and J by 3 bases, with 11 bases between the two germline ends.

This clonotype has ten or more counts. The chain recombines TRBV6-5 with TRBJ1-1, with a tentative D call TRBD1 (5 bases). This CDR3 comprises 15 residues. Germline CDR1 reads MNHEY; CDR2 reads SVGAGI. Trimming shortened V by 0 bases and J by 2 bases, and 10 bases separated the two germline ends. The CDR3 DNA is TGTGCCAGCAGTTACTCGAGGCAGGGTAACACTGAAGCTTTCTTT. This translates into CASSYSRQGNTEAFF.

In its sample, this clonotype was seen many times. The chain couples TRBV20-1 to TRBJ2-5; 7 bases match TRBD1. Looked up from germline, CDR1 is DFQATT and CDR2 is SNEGSKA (reference sequence). The CDR3 length is 15 residues. V shed 3 bases, J shed 4 bases, and the junction held 11 bases outside the gene matches. The CDR3 region is CSARQPGTDGETQYF. CDR3 nucleotides: TGCAGTGCTAGGCAACCCGGGACAGACGGAGAGACCCAGTACTTC.

This clonotype was counted ten times or more. The genes are TRBV12-3 or TRBV12-4 and TRBJ2-2; 14 bases are shared with TRBD2. The CDR3 covers 19 residues. The V segment lost 5 bases and the J segment 5 bases; nucleotides outside the gene matches: 13. CDR3 coding DNA: TGTGCCAGCAGTCTACCCCTCCGACTAGCGGGAGGGCGGACCGGGGAGCTGTTTTTT. Protein product: CASSLPLRLAGGRTGELFF.

The J gene is TRBJ2-2, the V gene TRBV3-1; TRBD1 agrees at 7 bases. The junction had 9 bases not matched to a gene; V was cut back by 4 bases and J by 4 bases. The CDR3 covers 16 residues. Germline CDR1 is LGHDT and CDR2 is YNNKEL (reference sequence). In nucleotides, the CDR3 is TGTGCCAGCAGCCGTGGGACAGCCTTCCTCACCGGGGAGCTGTTTTTT. Protein sequence: CASSRGTAFLTGELFF.

The V gene is TRBV4-2, the J gene TRBJ2-2; TRBD2 aligns across 9 bases. In germline, CDR1 is LGHNA, CDR2 YNFKEQ. V shed 6 bases, J shed 6 bases, and the junction held 11 bases outside the gene matches. The CDR3 consists of 16 residues. CDR3 amino acids: CASSFAGGVVPGELFF. CDR3 DNA: TGTGCCAGCAGTTTTGCGGGAGGGGTTGTCCCCGGGGAGCTGTTTTTT.

This clonotype occurred many times. This rearrangement joins TRBV28 to TRBJ2-1; TRBD1 matches 8 bases. This CDR3 contains 14 residues. From germline, CDR1 is MDHEN and CDR2 SYDVKM. With 5 bases clipped from V and 5 bases from J, the junction kept 5 bases outside the gene matches. The CDR3 DNA follows: TGTGCCAGCAGTAACGGACAGGGCCACAATGAGCAGTTCTTC. This codes for CASSNGQGHNEQFF.

A few counts support this clonotype. DNA of the CDR3: TGTGCCAGTAGTATTTGGGGCTCTGGAAACACCATATATTTT. Its protein product is CASSIWGSGNTIYF. The chain has TRBV19 and TRBJ1-3; the D is unclear. Germline values: CDR1 LNHDA, CDR2 SQIVND (reference sequence). The CDR3 has 14 amino acids. Trimming stripped 3 bases from V and 0 bases from J, with 6 bases between.

This clonotype showed up many times. The chain links TRBV28 to TRBJ2-2, with D uncertain. The CDR3 runs 13 residues. The V end lost 6 bases, the J end lost 2 bases, and 7 bases lay between the germline ends. Germline V CDR1 and CDR2: MDHEN, SYDVKM. CDR3 residues: CASRLLNTGELFF. The CDR3 region has the DNA TGTGCCAGCAGACTTCTAAACACCGGGGAGCTGTTTTTT.